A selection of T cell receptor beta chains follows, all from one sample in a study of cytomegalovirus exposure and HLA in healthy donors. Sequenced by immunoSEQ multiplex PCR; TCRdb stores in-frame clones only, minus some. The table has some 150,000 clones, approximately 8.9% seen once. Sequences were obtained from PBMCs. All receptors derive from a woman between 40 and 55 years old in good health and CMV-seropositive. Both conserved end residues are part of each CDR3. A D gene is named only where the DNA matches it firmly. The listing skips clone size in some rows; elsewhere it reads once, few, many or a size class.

CDR3 protein: CASRTTSGYGYTF
CDR3 DNA: TGTGCCAGCCGAACAACATCGGGCTATGGCTACACCTTC
clone size: few
D gene: NA
V gene: TRBV19
J gene: TRBJ1-2
CDR3 length: 13

CDR3 protein: CASSFGTGFYEQYF
CDR3 DNA: TGCGCCAGCAGCTTCGGGACAGGGTTCTACGAGCAGTACTTC
clone size: NA
D gene: TRBD1
V gene: TRBV5-1
J gene: TRBJ2-7
CDR3 length: 14

CDR3 protein: CASSPLAAKGTEAFF
CDR3 DNA: TGTGCCAGCTCACCATTGGCGGCCAAGGGGACTGAAGCTTTCTTT
clone size: NA
D gene: NA
V gene: TRBV18
J gene: TRBJ1-1
CDR3 length: 15

CDR3 protein: CASSQAGQETQYF
CDR3 DNA: TGTGCCAGCAGTCAAGCGGGGCAAGAGACCCAGTACTTC
clone size: few
D gene: TRBD2
V gene: TRBV25-1
J gene: TRBJ2-5
CDR3 length: 13

CDR3 protein: CATRSGGAGAETQYF
CDR3 DNA: TGTGCCACGAGGAGCGGGGGGGCTGGGGCGGAGACCCAGTACTTC
clone size: few
D gene: TRBD2
V gene: TRBV2
J gene: TRBJ2-5
CDR3 length: 15

CDR3 protein: CASSLRTADTGELFF
CDR3 DNA: TGCGCCAGCAGCCTGAGGACAGCAGACACCGGGGAGCTGTTTTTT
clone size: NA
D gene: NA
V gene: TRBV5-1
J gene: TRBJ2-2
CDR3 length: 15

CDR3 protein: CASCKGTSGLAYEQFF
CDR3 DNA: TGTGCCAGCTGTAAAGGGACTTCGGGACTAGCCTATGAGCAGTTCTTC
clone size: few
D gene: TRBD2
V gene: TRBV14
J gene: TRBJ2-1
CDR3 length: 16

CDR3 protein: CASSADTWETQYF
CDR3 DNA: TGCGCCAGCAGCGCTGACACATGGGAGACCCAGTACTTC
clone size: few
D gene: NA
V gene: TRBV5-1
J gene: TRBJ2-5
CDR3 length: 13

CDR3 protein: CASSEFRGAGGQETQYF
CDR3 DNA: TGTGCCAGCAGTGAATTTCGTGGGGCAGGGGGCCAGGAGACCCAGTACTTC
clone size: few
D gene: TRBD1
V gene: TRBV6-1
J gene: TRBJ2-5
CDR3 length: 17

CDR3 protein: CASSYGGGRAYNEQFF
CDR3 DNA: TGTGCCAGCAGTTACGGCGGGGGCCGAGCCTACAATGAGCAGTTCTTC
clone size: few
D gene: NA
V gene: TRBV6-5
J gene: TRBJ2-1
CDR3 length: 16

CDR3 protein: CASSPGWTESTDTQYF
CDR3 DNA: TGTGCCAGCAGCCCGGGATGGACGGAGAGCACAGATACGCAGTATTTT
clone size: few
D gene: NA
V gene: TRBV4-2
J gene: TRBJ2-3
CDR3 length: 16

CDR3 protein: CASSSGGGGEQETQYF
CDR3 DNA: TGTGCCAGCAGCTCCGGAGGCGGGGGGGAACAAGAGACCCAGTACTTC
clone size: NA
D gene: TRBD2
V gene: TRBV13
J gene: TRBJ2-5
CDR3 length: 16

CDR3 protein: CASSPRPGQNYGYPF
CDR3 DNA: TGTGCCAGCTCACCACGCCCGGGACAAAACTATGGCTACCCCTTC
clone size: NA
D gene: NA
V gene: TRBV18
J gene: TRBJ1-2
CDR3 length: 15

CDR3 protein: CSVEGGRQGAYEQYF
CDR3 DNA: TGCAGCGTTGAAGGTGGGCGACAGGGGGCCTACGAGCAGTACTTC
clone size: few
D gene: TRBD1
V gene: TRBV29-1
J gene: TRBJ2-7
CDR3 length: 15

CDR3 protein: CASSVRWGGSTDTQYF
CDR3 DNA: TGTGCCAGCAGCGTCCGGTGGGGGGGGAGCACAGATACGCAGTATTTT
clone size: few
D gene: TRBD2
V gene: TRBV7-8
J gene: TRBJ2-3
CDR3 length: 16

CDR3 protein: CASSRDRGHDGYTF
CDR3 DNA: TGTGCCAGCAGCCGGGACAGGGGGCACGATGGCTACACCTTC
clone size: NA
D gene: TRBD1
V gene: TRBV5-4
J gene: TRBJ1-2
CDR3 length: 14

CDR3 protein: CASSKGGLAGDYEQFF
CDR3 DNA: TGTGCCAGCAGCAAAGGGGGACTAGCGGGGGACTATGAGCAGTTCTTC
clone size: few
D gene: TRBD2
V gene: TRBV2
J gene: TRBJ2-1
CDR3 length: 16

CDR3 protein: CASSLLDSLYSPLHF
CDR3 DNA: TGTGCCAGCAGCTTACTGGACAGTTTGTATTCACCCCTCCACTTT
clone size: NA
D gene: NA
V gene: TRBV7-9
J gene: TRBJ1-6
CDR3 length: 15

CDR3 protein: CASSVRGNRGWNHPTSAETQYF
CDR3 DNA: TGTGCCAGCAGCGTGAGGGGGAACAGGGGTTGGAACCATCCCACCTCGGCAGAGACCCAGTACTTC
clone size: NA
D gene: TRBD1
V gene: TRBV9
J gene: TRBJ2-5
CDR3 length: 22

CDR3 protein: CSVAWDTNQPQHF
CDR3 DNA: TGCAGCGTTGCATGGGACACCAATCAGCCCCAGCATTTT
clone size: few
D gene: NA
V gene: TRBV29-1
J gene: TRBJ1-5
CDR3 length: 13

CDR3 protein: CASSIFQAGGTGELFF
CDR3 DNA: TGTGCCAGTAGTATATTTCAGGCGGGGGGGACCGGGGAGCTGTTTTTT
clone size: NA
D gene: TRBD2
V gene: TRBV19
J gene: TRBJ2-2
CDR3 length: 16

CDR3 protein: CASSEGQNYGYTF
CDR3 DNA: TGTGCCAGCAGTGAAGGGCAGAACTATGGCTACACCTTC
clone size: NA
D gene: NA
V gene: TRBV2
J gene: TRBJ1-2
CDR3 length: 13

CDR3 protein: CASSWGLASTSSYNEQFF
CDR3 DNA: TGCGCCAGCAGCTGGGGACTAGCGAGCACGAGCTCCTACAATGAGCAGTTCTTC
clone size: few
D gene: TRBD2
V gene: TRBV5-1
J gene: TRBJ2-1
CDR3 length: 18

CDR3 protein: CASSSQGIGYTF
CDR3 DNA: TGTGCCAGCAGCTCTCAGGGAATTGGCTACACCTTC
clone size: few
D gene: NA
V gene: TRBV5-4
J gene: TRBJ1-2
CDR3 length: 12

CDR3 protein: CSVRLAGYNEQFF
CDR3 DNA: TGCAGCGTTCGACTAGCGGGTTACAATGAGCAGTTCTTC
clone size: NA
D gene: TRBD2
V gene: TRBV29-1
J gene: TRBJ2-1
CDR3 length: 13

CDR3 protein: CASSLAGTGYGYTF
CDR3 DNA: TGTGCCAGCAGCTTAGCTGGGACAGGCTATGGCTACACCTTC
clone size: few
D gene: TRBD1
V gene: TRBV7-2
J gene: TRBJ1-2
CDR3 length: 14

CDR3 protein: CASSFIRATNEKLFF
CDR3 DNA: TGTGCCAGCAGTTTCATTCGGGCAACTAATGAAAAACTGTTTTTT
clone size: NA
D gene: NA
V gene: TRBV27
J gene: TRBJ1-4
CDR3 length: 15

CDR3 protein: CASSQGLGQGGEQFF
CDR3 DNA: TGCGCCAGCAGCCAGGGACTAGGTCAGGGTGGTGAGCAGTTCTTC
clone size: few
D gene: TRBD2
V gene: TRBV5-1
J gene: TRBJ2-1
CDR3 length: 15

CDR3 protein: CASTPDRRGDRGNQPQHF
CDR3 DNA: TGTGCCAGCACCCCGGACAGGAGAGGAGATAGGGGCAATCAGCCCCAGCATTTT
clone size: few
D gene: TRBD1
V gene: TRBV5-4
J gene: TRBJ1-5
CDR3 length: 18

CDR3 protein: CASSRTGSSYEQYF
CDR3 DNA: TGTGCCAGCAGTAGAACAGGGTCCTCCTACGAGCAGTACTTC
clone size: few
D gene: NA
V gene: TRBV6-5
J gene: TRBJ2-7
CDR3 length: 14

CDR3 protein: CASSLTATTSYEQYF
CDR3 DNA: TGTGCCAGCAGCTTAACGGCCACTACATCCTACGAGCAGTACTTC
clone size: few
D gene: NA
V gene: TRBV7-9
J gene: TRBJ2-7
CDR3 length: 15

CDR3 protein: CASSLGTGGIDNEQFF
CDR3 DNA: TGTGCCAGCAGCTTAGGAACGGGGGGCATCGACAATGAGCAGTTCTTC
clone size: few
D gene: NA
V gene: TRBV7-9
J gene: TRBJ2-1
CDR3 length: 16

CDR3 protein: CASSFRDQPQHF
CDR3 DNA: TGTGCCAGCAGCTTCAGGGATCAGCCCCAGCATTTT
clone size: few
D gene: NA
V gene: TRBV7-9
J gene: TRBJ1-5
CDR3 length: 12

CDR3 protein: CAISVAGSYEQYF
CDR3 DNA: TGTGCCATAAGTGTGGCAGGCTCCTACGAGCAGTACTTC
clone size: NA
D gene: NA
V gene: TRBV10-3
J gene: TRBJ2-7
CDR3 length: 13

CDR3 protein: CASSLGGHLNTEAFF
CDR3 DNA: TGTGCCAGCAGCTTAGGGGGGCATCTGAACACTGAAGCTTTCTTT
clone size: NA
D gene: NA
V gene: TRBV7-9
J gene: TRBJ1-1
CDR3 length: 15